This TCR beta chain was identified during a study of identifying expanded T cells in peripheral blood. TCRdb's copy holds only in-frame clones and misses some; the assay was immunoSEQ multiplex PCR. This sample has some 95,000 clones, with roughly 88% found just once. In germline, CDR1 is SGHDT, CDR2 YYEEEE. The CDR3 sequence is 11 residues long. Trimming took 0 bases from V and 10 from J, leaving 5 bases between them. The source of this sequence is a person aged 18 to 69 in good health. V usage is TRBV5-6 and J usage is TRBJ2-1; D is ambiguous. The sequencing input was blood. CDR3 sequence (DNA): TGTGCCAGCAGCTTGGGCAGCGAGCAGTTCTTC. It encodes CASSLGSEQFF. Variable domain in full (rest from reference TRBV5-6 and TRBJ2-1): DAGVTQSPTHLIKTRGQQVTLRCSPKSGHDTVSWYQQALGQGPQFIFQYYEEEERQRGNFPDRFSGHQFPNYSSELNVNALLLGDSALYLCASSLGSEQFFGPGTRLTVL.